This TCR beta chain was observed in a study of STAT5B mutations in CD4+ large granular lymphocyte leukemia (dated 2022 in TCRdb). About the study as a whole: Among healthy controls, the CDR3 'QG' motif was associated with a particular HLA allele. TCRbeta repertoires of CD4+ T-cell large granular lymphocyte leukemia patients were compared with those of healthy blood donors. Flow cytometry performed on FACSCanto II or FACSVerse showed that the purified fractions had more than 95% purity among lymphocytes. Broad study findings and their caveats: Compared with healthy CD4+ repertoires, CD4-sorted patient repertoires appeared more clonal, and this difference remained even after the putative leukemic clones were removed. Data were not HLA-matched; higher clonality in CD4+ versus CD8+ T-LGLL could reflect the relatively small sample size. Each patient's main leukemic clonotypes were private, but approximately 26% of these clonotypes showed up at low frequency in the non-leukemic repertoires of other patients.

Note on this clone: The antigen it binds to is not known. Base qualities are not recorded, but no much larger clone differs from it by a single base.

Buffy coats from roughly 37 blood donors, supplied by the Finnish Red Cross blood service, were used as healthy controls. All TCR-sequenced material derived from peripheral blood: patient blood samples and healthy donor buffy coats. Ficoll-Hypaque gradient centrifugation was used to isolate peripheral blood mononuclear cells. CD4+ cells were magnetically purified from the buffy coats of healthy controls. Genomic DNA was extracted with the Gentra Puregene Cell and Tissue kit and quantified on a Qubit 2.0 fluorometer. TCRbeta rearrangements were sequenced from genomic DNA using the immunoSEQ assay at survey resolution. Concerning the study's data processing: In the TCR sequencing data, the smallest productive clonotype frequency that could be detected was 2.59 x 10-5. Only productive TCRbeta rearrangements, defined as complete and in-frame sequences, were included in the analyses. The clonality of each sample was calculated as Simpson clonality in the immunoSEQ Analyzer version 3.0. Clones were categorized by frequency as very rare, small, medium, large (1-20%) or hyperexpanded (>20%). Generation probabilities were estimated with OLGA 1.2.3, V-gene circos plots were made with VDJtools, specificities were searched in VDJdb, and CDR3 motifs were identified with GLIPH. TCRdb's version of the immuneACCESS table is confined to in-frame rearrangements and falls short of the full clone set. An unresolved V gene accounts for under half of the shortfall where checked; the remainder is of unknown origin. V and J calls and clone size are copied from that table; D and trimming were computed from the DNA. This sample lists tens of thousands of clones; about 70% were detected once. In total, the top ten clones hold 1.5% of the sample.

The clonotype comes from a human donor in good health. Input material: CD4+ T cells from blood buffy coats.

CDR3 sequence: CASSSQGGGNEKLFF. The DNA is as follows: TGCGCCAGCAGCTCACAGGGCGGCGGGAATGAAAAACTGTTTTTT. The chain is encoded by TRBV5-1 joined to TRBJ1-4, and the D gene may be TRBD1, 6 bases matching. V and J lose 3 bases and 5 bases, and a span of 14 bases separates them. Spanning cysteine to phenylalanine, the CDR3 consists of 15 amino acids. Of all the DNA, just the CDR3 is kept, 45 bases in frame from base 1. According to the germline V gene, CDR1 reads SGHRS and CDR2 reads YFSETQ.